Presented here are 20 T cell receptor beta chains from one specimen sequenced in a study of control samples from healthy donors and cancer patients. Generated by immunoSEQ multiplex PCR, the TCRdb table keeps only in-frame clones and is missing some. Here the sample spans more than 95,000 clones, 80% to 90% being singletons. Source material: PBMCs. The receptor set was obtained from a woman between 45 and 60 years old with colorectal cancer.

As for this clone: Other DNA sequences within the sample encode an identical CDR3. This chain connects TRBV15 to TRBJ1-5; D gene unclear. CDR1 and CDR2 (germline): LNHNV, YYDKDF (reference sequence). The CDR3 is 14 residues long. The V end lost 3 bases, the J end lost 4 bases, and 10 bases lay between the germline ends. The CDR3 protein is CATSSSRGNQPQHF. The DNA of the CDR3 is TGTGCCACCAGCAGCTCAAGAGGTAATCAGCCCCAGCATTTT.

The chain couples TRBV30 to TRBJ2-2; tentative D call: TRBD2 (6 bases). V was clipped by 8 bases and J by 5 bases, with 12 bases between them. Germline CDR1 is GTSNPN and CDR2 is SVGIG (reference sequence). This CDR3 region has 12 residues. In DNA, the CDR3 is TGTGCCGGGGGGATTAATACCGGGGAGCTGTTTTTT. It specifies CAGGINTGELFF.

The CDR3 DNA follows: TGTGCCACCCTACAGGGGTCCTACAATGAGCAGTTCTTC. Its translation: CATLQGSYNEQFF. This chain uses TRBV12-3 or TRBV12-4 with TRBJ2-1, with 7 bases fitting TRBD1. This CDR3 is 13 amino acids long. V lost 10 bases, J lost 1 base, and 4 bases stayed unmatched.

J is TRBJ2-7 and V is TRBV5-1, with 7 bases fitting TRBD2. Per the germline V gene, CDR1 is SGHRS and CDR2 is YFSETQ. Trimming cost V 0 bases and J 3 bases; bases outside gene matches: 6. The CDR3 sequence is 15 residues long. In nucleotides, the CDR3 is TGCGCCAGCAGCTTGGCCTCCAGGACTAGCTACGAGCAGTACTTC. Protein sequence: CASSLASRTSYEQYF.

V gene TRBV3-1 (or the pseudogene TRBV3-2) combines with J gene TRBJ2-2; 12 bases line up with TRBD1. The V segment lost 3 bases and the J segment 4 bases; nucleotides outside the gene matches: 0. The CDR3 contains 15 residues. The germline CDR1 and CDR2 sequences are LGHDT and YNNKEL (reference sequence). This chain's CDR3 is CASSQGQGATGELFF. For the CDR3, the DNA is TGTGCCAGCAGCCAGGGACAGGGGGCCACCGGGGAGCTGTTTTTT.

The chain combines TRBV10-3 with TRBJ2-2; 7 positions match TRBD1. V shed 8 bases, J shed 0 bases, and the junction held 6 bases outside the gene matches. Germline CDR1 is ENHRY and CDR2 is SYGVKD. The CDR3 is made up of 15 amino acids. CDR3 sequence (DNA): TGTGCCATCTTCACCGGGACAGCGAACACCGGGGAGCTGTTTTTT. Amino acid sequence: CAIFTGTANTGELFF.

J is TRBJ2-7 and V is TRBV5-1, with 12 bases that match TRBD1. The length of the CDR3 is 18 residues. Germline-derived CDR1 and CDR2 are SGHRS and YFSETQ. Trimming took 5 bases from V and 1 from J; bases not matched to a gene: 13. The CDR3 here is CASSPGTGGPSPSYEQYF. The CDR3 region has the DNA TGCGCCAGCAGTCCCGGGACAGGGGGCCCTAGCCCTTCCTACGAGCAGTACTTC. Based on the CDR3 plus reference TRBV5-1 and TRBJ2-7, the full variable domain is KAGVTQTPRYLIKTRGQQVTLSCSPISGHRSVSWYQQTPGQGLQFLFEYFSETQRNKGNFPGRFSGRQFSNSRSEMNVSTLELGDSALYLCASSPGTGGPSPSYEQYFGPGTRLTVT.

Only one count was recorded for this clone. The chain employs TRBV2 and TRBJ1-2, with 9 bases fitting TRBD1. CDR3 length equals 13 residues. Germline loops: CDR1 SNHLY, CDR2 FYNNEI. J gave up 8 bases and V 8 bases, and 9 bases lay outside the gene matches. As DNA, the CDR3 is TGTGCCAGCTGCGTGACAGGGGGTTTAGGCTACACCTTC. This codes for CASCVTGGLGYTF.

The chain carries TRBV2 and TRBJ2-7, with D hard to call. The CDR3 sequence is 11 residues long. Germline V lookup: CDR1 SNHLY, CDR2 FYNNEI. V was cut by 2 bases and J by 4 bases, with 3 bases left in between. CDR3 DNA sequence: TGTGCCAGCAGTGAACAGTACGAGCAGTACTTC. Protein sequence: CASSEQYEQYF.

The J gene is TRBJ2-6, the V gene TRBV29-1, with D perhaps TRBD1 (6 bases). This CDR3 is 17 amino acids long. V was clipped by 5 bases and J by 0 bases, with 17 bases between them. Germline CDR1 is SQVTM and CDR2 is ANQGSEA. The CDR3 reads CSVLTRQVLSGANVLTF. The CDR3, as DNA: TGCAGCGTTCTAACACGACAGGTACTCTCTGGGGCCAACGTCCTGACTTTC.

V and J are TRBV5-6 and TRBJ2-7, with D possibly TRBD1 on 6 matching bases. CDR1 and CDR2 (germline): SGHDT, YYEEEE. V lost 4 bases, J lost 0 bases, and 14 bases lay in between. There are 15 residues in the CDR3. CDR3 DNA sequence: TGTGCCAGCAGCCCAGGGGCGGGTCGCTCCTACGAGCAGTACTTC. Translating it yields CASSPGAGRSYEQYF. Full variable domain (remainder filled in from reference TRBV5-6 and TRBJ2-7): DAGVTQSPTHLIKTRGQQVTLRCSPKSGHDTVSWYQQALGQGPQFIFQYYEEEERQRGNFPDRFSGHQFPNYSSELNVNALLLGDSALYLCASSPGAGRSYEQYFGPGTRLTVT.

The J gene is TRBJ2-7, the V gene TRBV27; 9 bases align to TRBD1. V dropped 4 bases and J dropped 3; count of bases not matched to a gene: 4. Germline-derived CDR1 and CDR2 are MNHEY and SMNVEV (reference sequence). CDR3 length equals 14 residues. The DNA for the CDR3 is TGTGCCAGCAGTTACACGACAGGGGGCTACGAGCAGTACTTC. Residues: CASSYTTGGYEQYF.

The chain uses TRBV19 and TRBJ2-3; TRBD2 matches at 7 bases. The germline V gene encodes CDR1 LNHDA and CDR2 SQIVND (reference sequence). The junction had 10 bases not matched to a gene; V was cut back by 2 bases and J by 2 bases. The CDR3 runs to 17 residues. The CDR3 nucleotides read TGTGCCAGTAGTATATGGGAGGGGTACGGTTCCACAGATACGCAGTATTTT. It is translated as CASSIWEGYGSTDTQYF.

The rearrangement uses TRBV2 and TRBJ1-1; D gene ambiguous. CDR1 is SNHLY and CDR2 is FYNNEI in the germline V gene. V lost 6 bases and J 1 base, leaving 12 bases between the germline ends. The CDR3 runs 14 residues. The CDR3 coding sequence is TGTGCCAGCAGGCCCAGGCGGGGGAACACTGAAGCTTTCTTT. Translated, it gives CASRPRRGNTEAFF.

In this sample, this clone turned up once. The chain recombines TRBV5-1 with TRBJ2-4; possibly TRBD1 or TRBD2 for D (5 bases each). V lost 4 bases to trimming and J lost 3 bases, with 14 bases between them. Looked up from germline, CDR1 is SGHRS and CDR2 is YFSETQ. This CDR3 comprises 15 residues. The DNA of the CDR3 is TGCGCCAGCAGCCCCGAGGGGTATGACAAAAACATTCAGTACTTC. As protein: CASSPEGYDKNIQYF.

The chain recombines TRBV3-1 (or the pseudogene TRBV3-2) with TRBJ2-7; D not resolved. Germline-derived CDR1 and CDR2 are LGHDT and YNNKEL (reference sequence). Trimming left V 1 base short and J 0 bases short, with 4 bases between. The CDR3 totals 13 residues. CDR3 sequence reads: CASSQGSSYEQYF. CDR3 DNA sequence: TGTGCCAGCAGCCAAGGAAGCTCCTACGAGCAGTACTTC.

In this sample, this clone turned up once. The chain uses TRBV6-5 and TRBJ1-4, with 7 bases fitting TRBD1. V was clipped by 5 bases and J by 5 bases; unmatched bases: 5. Germline V CDR1 and CDR2: MNHEY, SVGAGI. The CDR3 totals 14 residues. The CDR3 nucleotides read TGTGCCAGCAGTCGGGACAGCCGAAATGAAAAACTGTTTTTT. Translation gives CASSRDSRNEKLFF.

This chain links TRBV28 with TRBJ2-2, with D perhaps matching TRBD1 (6 bases). The CDR3 sequence is 16 residues long. Germline assignment: CDR1 MDHEN and CDR2 SYDVKM. V was pared by 5 bases and J by 1 base, with 14 bases between. The CDR3 DNA follows: TGTGCCAGCAGTCCCCGGCAGGGACAGAACACCGGGGAGCTGTTTTTT. Its translation is CASSPRQGQNTGELFF.

The V gene is TRBV9, the J gene TRBJ1-5; a weak D match, TRBD1 (5 bases). CDR1 and CDR2 (germline): SGDLS, YYNGEE. The CDR3 consists of 13 residues. Between the trimmed V and J ends, which lost 4 bases and 13 bases, there was a span of 18 bases. CDR3 loop: CASSFGTRGVQHF. The CDR3 DNA reads as TGTGCCAGCAGCTTTGGGACCCGGGGGGTTCAGCATTTT.

The rearrangement uses TRBV5-4 and TRBJ2-2; the D is unclear. The V end lost 0 bases, the J end lost 4 bases, and 10 bases lay between the germline ends. The CDR3 totals 15 residues. Germline loops: CDR1 SGHNT, CDR2 YYREEE (reference sequence). CDR3 in amino acids: CASSLAGTLTGELFF. The CDR3 DNA is TGTGCCAGCAGCTTGGCCGGAACCCTCACCGGGGAGCTGTTTTTT.